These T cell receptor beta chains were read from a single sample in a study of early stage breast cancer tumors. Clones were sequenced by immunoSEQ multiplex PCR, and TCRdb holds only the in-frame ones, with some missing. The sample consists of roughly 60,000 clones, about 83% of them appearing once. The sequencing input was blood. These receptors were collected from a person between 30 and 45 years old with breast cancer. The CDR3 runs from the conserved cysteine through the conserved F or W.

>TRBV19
CASLGGANVLTF
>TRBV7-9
CASSPLGNTGELFF
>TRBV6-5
CASRAGTYNEQFF
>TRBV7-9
CASSGLAGAAGELFF
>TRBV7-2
CASSLAGQSYGYTF
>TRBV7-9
CASSVGNTIYF
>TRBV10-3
CAISEASGRGNEQFF
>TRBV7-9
CASTGRRNYGYTF
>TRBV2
CASSDSQAEETQYF
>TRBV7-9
CASSLVGTSVSYNEQFF
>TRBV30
CAWNPLAGGYGRSYNEQFF
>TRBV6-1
CASRFDTNTEAFF
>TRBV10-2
CASSEFGSGSEQYF
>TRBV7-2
CASGGHSTDTQYF
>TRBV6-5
CASRETSGRTDTQYF
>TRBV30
CAWSKGQEYQPQHF
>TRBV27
CASMSTRGGRAESYEQYF
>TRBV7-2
CASSLDRASGQPQHF
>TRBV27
CASSFLSGTGGYTF
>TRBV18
CASSPDNRRARSYTF
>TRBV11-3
CASSTPGTGYSGYTF
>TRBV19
CASSSPGYNTEAFF
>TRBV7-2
CASSFDLVNQPQHF
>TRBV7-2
CASSPGTSGDQYF
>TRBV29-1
CSVVSASGTYEQYF
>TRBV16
CASSPFRGPGHSYEQYF
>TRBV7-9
CASSQGTSSHNEQFF
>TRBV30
CAWSVGTNEQFF
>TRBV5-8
CASARVKGPNEQYF
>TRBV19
CASSIARGAEGYTF
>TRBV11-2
CASSLDHTYEQFF
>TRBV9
CASSVEVATDTQYF
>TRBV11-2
CASSRGLAGVTDTQYF